This T cell receptor beta chain was identified in a study of control samples from healthy donors and cancer patients. Some clones are missing from TCRdb's copy, which holds only in-frame ones; the method was immunoSEQ multiplex PCR. The profile covers some 150,000 clones, with about 95% appearing a single time and less than 15% taken by the ten largest. The V and J ends lost 4 bases and 5 bases respectively, with 11 bases between them. Germline V lookup: CDR1 LGHDT, CDR2 YNNKEL (reference sequence). The CDR3 spans 13 residues. The clonotype originates from a man aged 60-69 years with colorectal cancer. Source material: PBMCs. The chain employs TRBV3-1 (or the pseudogene TRBV3-2) and TRBJ2-5; D might be TRBD2 (5 bases). CDR3 sequence (DNA): TGTGCCAGCAGCCCGGGGATAGAGGAGACCCAGTACTTC. Translation gives CASSPGIEETQYF.